The 6 T cell receptor beta chains listed next were all sequenced from one sample in a study of blood T cell repertoires in COVID-19. The method was immunoSEQ multiplex PCR; TCRdb's version includes in-frame clones alone and lacks a portion of them. The sample lists over 350,000 clones, more than 80% occurring once. Sequenced input: peripheral blood. The receptors derive from a woman aged 25-40 years with active or convalescent COVID-19.

CDR3 DNA: TGTGCCACCAGCAGAGATCTTGTCCCCTTAGCGGGAGATCGAACAGATACGCAGTATTTT. Amino acids: CATSRDLVPLAGDRTDTQYF. The gene calls are TRBV15 and TRBJ2-3, with 9 bases identical to TRBD2. The CDR3 sequence is 20 residues long. Germline trimming cut 0 bases from V and 3 bases from J; bases unmatched to any gene: 16. Germline lookup yields CDR1 LNHNV and CDR2 YYDKDF (reference sequence).

The CDR3 here is CASRNSGRQNEQFF. CDR3 DNA: TGTGCCAGCAGGAATAGCGGGAGACAGAATGAGCAGTTCTTC. The J gene is TRBJ2-1, the V gene TRBV6-5; 9 positions match TRBD2. V shed 6 bases, J shed 7 bases, and the junction held 7 bases outside the gene matches. This CDR3 contains 14 residues. Germline V gene lookup returns CDR1 MNHEY and CDR2 SVGAGI.

The chain has TRBV18 and TRBJ2-7; 7 nucleotides align to TRBD2. The junction had 8 bases not matched to a gene; V was cut back by 3 bases and J by 0 bases. Germline V CDR1 and CDR2: KGHSH, LQKENI. The CDR3 is 16 residues long. The DNA of the CDR3 is TGTGCCAGCTCACCCGCCCCGGGAGGCAGCTCCTACGAGCAGTACTTC. Encoded protein: CASSPAPGGSSYEQYF. Drawing the rest from reference TRBV18 and TRBJ2-7, the complete variable domain is NAGVMQNPRHLVRRRGQEARLRCSPMKGHSHVYWYRQLPEEGLKFMVYLQKENIIDESGMPKERFSAEFPKEGPSILRIQQVVRGDSAAYFCASSPAPGGSSYEQYFGPGTRLTVT.

V is TRBV19 and J is TRBJ2-5; 11 bases agree with TRBD2. The CDR3 is made up of 17 amino acids. Trimming at V came to 1 base and at J to 5 bases, leaving 9 bases not matched to a gene. Germline V lookup: CDR1 LNHDA, CDR2 SQIVND (reference sequence). For the CDR3, the DNA is TGTGCCAGTAGTATAGGTCTTAGCGGGGGGGCACTCGAGACCCAGTACTTC. Residues: CASSIGLSGGALETQYF.

The chain is built from TRBV7-2 and TRBJ1-2; TRBD1 matches at 9 bases. V lost 3 bases to trimming and J lost 4 bases; unmatched junction nucleotides: 3. CDR3 length: 14 amino acids. Germline-derived CDR1 and CDR2 are SGHTA and FQGNSA. The CDR3 is CASSFDRGAYGYTF. For the CDR3, the DNA is TGTGCCAGCAGCTTCGACAGGGGGGCCTATGGCTACACCTTC.

The chain links TRBV10-3 to TRBJ1-2, with 9 nucleotides matching TRBD1. Germline V gene sequence: CDR1 ENHRY, CDR2 SYGVKD. CDR3 length: 13 residues. Unmatched junction bases numbered 7, after V lost 6 bases and J lost 8 bases. The CDR3 bases are TGTGCCATCAGCCAGACAGGGGGTCAGGGCTACACCTTC. This translates into CAISQTGGQGYTF.